The subject of this entry is one T cell receptor (beta chain). Antigen: not known. These data belong to a study of PD-1 blockade in classical Hodgkin lymphoma. All patients experienced relapse after autologous stem cell transplantation, and brentuximab vedotin exposure was variable. Using immunoSEQ multiplex PCR, the repertoire was profiled, and TCRdb retains in-frame clones only, with some absent. The sample lists approximately 27,000 clones, around 86% occurring once. Study-wide results and limits: CD4+ TCR diversity, unlike CD8+, rose significantly by C4D1. The study found complete responders had baseline diversity similar to newly diagnosed patients.

Per the germline V gene, CDR1 is SEHNR and CDR2 is FQNEAQ (reference sequence). V lost 8 bases and J lost 4, with 12 bases in between. This CDR3 region has 14 residues. This chain connects TRBV7-9 to TRBJ1-6; D is perhaps TRBD1 (6 bases). The TCR sequence derives from a human donor with classical Hodgkin lymphoma. The sequencing here drew on peripheral blood mononuclear cells (PBMCs), taken at baseline. The CDR3 sequence: CASSTGNYNSPLHF. CDR3 nucleotide sequence: TGTGCCAGCTCAACAGGGAATTATAATTCACCCCTCCACTTT.